This T cell receptor beta chain is from a study of shared clonotypes between healthy human individuals. Comment on this clone: Its target is not known.

The CDR3 contains 13 residues. Germline V gene sequence: CDR1 MGHRA, CDR2 YSYEKL. V was trimmed by 0 bases and J by 8 bases, leaving 10 bases between them. CD45RO-negative CD8 cells positively selected for CCR7 made up the naive population, which excluded terminally differentiated effector memory CD45RA+ cells. An assay was performed, and its level was deep. The assay was immunoSEQ multiplex PCR, and TCRdb's table has in-frame clones only and misses some. The sample carries a few million clones, around 93% recorded once. Study-wide results and caveats: In a handful of donors, around 4.5% of naive CD4 clonotypes appeared in common. Sorted-subset sequencing was shown by rarefaction to be incomplete despite large depth. Generally, naive subsets came out with larger estimated richness than memory subsets.

The chain employs TRBV4-1 and TRBJ1-1; D gene unclear. The sample consisted of naive CD8+ T cells from PBMCs. The receptor's source is a man between 18 and 29 years old in good health. Some clones in this sample may be carry-over from other donors' samples. The CDR3 DNA is TGCGCCAGCAGCCAAGATGTGGTAACCGAAGCTTTCTTT. It encodes CASSQDVVTEAFF.